In its sample, the clone carrying this T cell receptor (beta chain) was seen a few times. Its antigen is unknown. The sample belongs to a study of T cell repertoires in cytomegalovirus infection. About the research overall: It was the public TCR beta signatures that indicated both CMV infection and matching HLA type.

MiXCR, run by TCRdb on the reads, gives a single entry per CDR3 protein. The top ten clones hold about 20% of a sample with roughly 250,000 distinct CDR3 sequences, roughly 20% of them seen once. Study-level points and caveats: Accumulated public TCR beta family frequency recognized individuals carrying CMV together with the relevant HLA. Clonotype analysis showed dominance of the ex vivo response by HLA-C-restricted CMV-specific TCR beta clonotypes.

V shed 3 bases, J shed 5 bases, and the junction held 6 bases outside the gene matches. This CDR3 is 14 amino acids long. Per germline, CDR1 MDHEN and CDR2 SYDVKM. The chain recombines TRBV28 with TRBJ2-5, with 7 bases fitting TRBD2. This receptor was identified in a human donor in good health (CMV status not recorded). Some clones in this sample may be carry-over from other donors' samples. The sample consisted of CD8+ T cells from PBMCs. DNA for the CDR3: TGTGCCAGCAGTTTGGGGGGGGTTGAGGAGACCCAGTACTTC. Encoded protein: CASSLGGVEETQYF.